The present T cell receptor beta chain was sequenced within a study of cytomegalovirus exposure and HLA in healthy donors. General study points: Researchers catalogued approximately 170 TCR beta chains as cytomegalovirus-associated. Most TCRs appeared rarely, but some public TCRs recurred in many donors. When analyzed later, a missense DCLRE1C variant was found to be linked to TCR beta V- and J-gene trimming.

The PCR was carried out with 60 Vbeta primers and 13 Jbeta primers. The protocol was immunoSEQ multiplex PCR, while the TCRdb copy is restricted to in-frame clones and leaves out a portion. The sample contains around 95,000 clones, about three quarters of which appear only once. As regards this clone: The antigen remains unidentified.

This receptor was obtained from a man aged 25-45 years in good health and CMV-seropositive. Source material: PBMCs.

Here the CDR3 DNA reads TGTGCCAGCTCACCGACCGGGACAGGGTTTGAAAAACTGTTTTTT. Translating it yields CASSPTGTGFEKLFF. V usage is TRBV18 and J usage is TRBJ1-4; 9 bases fit TRBD1. V shed 3 bases, J shed 7 bases, and the junction held 6 bases outside the gene matches. CDR1 is KGHSH and CDR2 is LQKENI in the germline V gene. This CDR3 region has 15 residues. The full variable domain, in which reference TRBV18 and TRBJ1-4 provide the parts outside the CDR3, is NAGVMQNPRHLVRRRGQEARLRCSPMKGHSHVYWYRQLPEEGLKFMVYLQKENIIDESGMPKERFSAEFPKEGPSILRIQQVVRGDSAAYFCASSPTGTGFEKLFFGSGTQLSVL.